This entry lists 14 T cell receptor beta chains sequenced from one sample in a study of T cells of healthy individuals. Each CDR3 protein gets one entry after TCRdb re-called the 5' RACE reads with MiXCR. The sample has more than 85,000 distinct CDR3 sequences; approximately 18% are singletons. The receptor source for this set is a human donor in good health.

The chain carries TRBV6-6 and TRBJ2-3; D perhaps matches TRBD1 (5 bases). The germline gives CDR1 MNHNY, CDR2 SVGAGI (reference sequence). The CDR3 contains 15 residues. V dropped 3 bases and J dropped 2 bases, with 12 bases sitting between them. For the CDR3, the DNA is TGTGCCAGCAGTTATCAGGGCAGGGACACAGATACGCAGTATTTT. Protein sequence: CASSYQGRDTDTQYF.

This clonotype appeared a few times. The chain uses TRBV12-3 or TRBV12-4 and TRBJ1-1; D is possibly TRBD1 (5 bases). The CDR3 sequence is 14 residues long. Trimming cost V 1 base and J 8 bases, with 14 bases left between them. The CDR3 region is CASSLVFPGREAFF. The DNA for the CDR3 is TGTGCCAGCAGTTTAGTTTTCCCGGGACGCGAAGCTTTCTTT.

There are many counts of this clonotype. This chain uses TRBV12-3 or TRBV12-4 with TRBJ2-2; the D is unclear. V was cut by 2 bases and J by 8 bases, with 12 bases left in between. The CDR3 is made up of 14 amino acids. The CDR3 loop reads CASSLSGPGGELFF. As DNA, the CDR3 is TGTGCCAGCAGTTTATCCGGGCCTGGGGGGGAGCTGTTTTTT.

Many counts were recorded for this clonotype. The CDR3 loop is CASSAGQGNYGYTF. CDR3 nucleotides: TGTGCCAGCAGTGCGGGACAGGGAAACTATGGCTACACCTTC. The chain uses TRBV27 and TRBJ1-2; 9 bases line up with TRBD1. Trimming at V came to 5 bases and at J to 2 bases, leaving 3 bases not matched to a gene. The CDR3 spans 14 residues. Germline CDR1 and CDR2: MNHEY and SMNVEV (reference sequence).

The gene calls are TRBV6-4 and TRBJ2-2; D perhaps matches TRBD1 (6 bases). Trimming stripped 3 bases from V and 0 bases from J, with 8 bases between. The CDR3 consists of 15 residues. Germline V gene sequence: CDR1 MRHNA, CDR2 SNTAGT. The CDR3 region is CASSEGAANTGELFF. CDR3 bases: TGTGCCAGCAGTGAGGGGGCGGCGAACACCGGGGAGCTGTTTTTT.

The sample holds a few counts of this clonotype. The CDR3 nucleotides read TGTGCCAGTCGCCGGGACACGAACACCGGGGAGCTGTTTTTT. Translation: CASRRDTNTGELFF. J is TRBJ2-2 and V is TRBV19; weak D call: TRBD1 (6 bases). The CDR3 is 14 residues long. The V end was cut by 8 bases, the J end by 0 bases, with 10 bases between. Germline V CDR1 and CDR2: LNHDA, SQIVND (reference sequence).

This rearrangement joins TRBV29-1 to TRBJ2-5; a weak D match, TRBD2 (6 bases). V was pared by 1 base and J by 4 bases, with 16 bases between. The CDR3 runs 15 residues. CDR1 is SQVTM, CDR2 ANQGSEA, per germline. The CDR3 nucleotides read TGCAGCGTTGAAGGTCGTGGCGGGGTCGGAGAGACCCAGTACTTC. Its protein is CSVEGRGGVGETQYF.

V is TRBV20-1 and J is TRBJ2-1; a possible D gene is TRBD1 (6 bases). CDR1 DFQATT and CDR2 SNEGSKA come from the germline V gene (reference sequence). The CDR3 has 17 amino acids. Trimming took off 0 bases at V and 9 bases at J, with 24 bases between the two ends. The CDR3 DNA is TGCAGTGCTAGAGATGTCAGGGGCCGCTCATCTCGGGGTGAGCAGTTCTTC. Protein sequence: CSARDVRGRSSRGEQFF.

This clonotype was picked up a small number of times. The V call is TRBV20-1, the J call TRBJ2-5; 7 bases fit TRBD2. This CDR3 spans 14 amino acids. CDR1 DFQATT and CDR2 SNEGSKA come from the germline V gene (reference sequence). Losses at the gene ends were 7 bases for V and 1 base for J; bases not matched to a gene: 9. For the CDR3, the DNA is TGCAGTGGAAATAGCGGGCCGCTCCAAGAGACCCAGTACTTC. Translated, it gives CSGNSGPLQETQYF.

This chain uses TRBV20-1 with TRBJ2-7; D may be TRBD1 (6 bases). The CDR3 loop spans 14 amino acids. Trimming shortened V by 3 bases and J by 0 bases, and 12 bases separated the two germline ends. From germline, CDR1 is DFQATT and CDR2 SNEGSKA (reference sequence). The CDR3 protein is CSASGEDSSYEQYF. CDR3 nucleotides: TGCAGTGCTAGCGGTGAGGACAGCTCCTACGAGCAGTACTTC.

Many counts were recorded for this clonotype. The J gene is TRBJ2-5, the V gene TRBV28; D remains unclear. This CDR3 contains 12 residues. The germline V and J ends were trimmed by 6 bases and 4 bases, with 9 bases remaining between them. CDR1 is MDHEN, CDR2 SYDVKM, per germline. Here the CDR3 DNA reads TGTGCCAGCAGCTCCGACGGAGAGACCCAGTACTTC. Protein sequence: CASSSDGETQYF.

This clonotype was detected only a few times. The chain carries TRBV7-9 and TRBJ2-2; no clear D gene. The CDR3 loop spans 14 amino acids. V shed 2 bases and J shed 6 bases, with 10 bases lying between them. Per germline, CDR1 SEHNR and CDR2 FQNEAQ (reference sequence). The CDR3 sequence is CASSLRRHAGELFF. The CDR3 DNA is TGTGCCAGCAGCTTACGTAGACATGCCGGGGAGCTGTTTTTT.

This clonotype was seen ten or more times. J is TRBJ1-6 and V is TRBV5-6; TRBD1 might be the D (6 bases). The V end was cut by 4 bases, the J end by 4 bases, with 18 bases between. The CDR3 totals 17 residues. The V gene's germline CDR1 is SGHDT and CDR2 YYEEEE. CDR3 nucleotides: TGTGCCAGCAGCCAAAAGAACAGGGATATTTATAATTCACCCCTCCACTTT. It yields the protein CASSQKNRDIYNSPLHF. Variable domain in full (rest from reference TRBV5-6 and TRBJ1-6): DAGVTQSPTHLIKTRGQQVTLRCSPKSGHDTVSWYQQALGQGPQFIFQYYEEEERQRGNFPDRFSGHQFPNYSSELNVNALLLGDSALYLCASSQKNRDIYNSPLHFGNGTRLTVT.

The genes are TRBV7-2 and TRBJ1-1, with 8 nucleotides matching TRBD1. CDR1 SGHTA and CDR2 FQGNSA come from the germline V gene. The CDR3 runs 13 residues. J gave up 5 bases and V 4 bases, and 3 bases lay outside the gene matches. CDR3 amino acids: CASSSTGVTEAFF. Here the CDR3 DNA reads TGTGCCAGCAGCTCGACAGGGGTTACTGAAGCTTTCTTT.